Each of the 17 T cell receptor beta chains below was sequenced from the same sample in a study of post-analysis software for immune sequencing data (dated by TCRdb to between 2014 and 2017). Here is what the overall study found, with its caveats: Significantly higher frequencies in patients than in controls were found for several TRBV segments, including TRBV5-6, TRBV5-1 and TRBV20-1.

The protocol used for the library was PCR. Instrument on record: Illumina HiSeq 2500. To reduce PCR and sequencing biases, unique molecular identifiers were incorporated into the TCR beta cDNA libraries. TCRdb applied fastp at Q25 and MiXCR to the public reads, then kept only in-frame beta chains. All rows with the same CDR3 protein become a single entry with the most common DNA and genes. The sample table records roughly 730,000 distinct CDR3 sequences; about 27% of these occur just once. Of the sample, 0.5% to 0.6% falls within the top ten clones. These receptors are not linked to any known antigen. The sample consisted of blood. The receptor set was obtained from a girl aged 5 to 17 with multiple sclerosis.

The V gene is TRBV5-1, the J gene TRBJ2-3, with D possibly being TRBD1 (6 bases). Looked up from germline, CDR1 is SGHRS and CDR2 is YFSETQ. The CDR3 runs to 17 residues. Trimming took off 5 bases at V and 0 bases at J, with 19 bases between the two ends. The CDR3 coding sequence is TGCGCCAGCAGTTCTCGAGCCGGGACACTTAGCACAGATACGCAGTATTTT. Encoded protein: CASSSRAGTLSTDTQYF.

This clonotype was recorded at least ten times. This chain links TRBV4-2 with TRBJ2-7; perhaps TRBD2 as D (5 bases). This CDR3 has 15 amino acids. The V end lost 4 bases, the J end lost 3 bases, and 16 bases lay between the germline ends. The germline V gene has CDR1 LGHNA and CDR2 YNFKEQ. The CDR3 loop reads CASSPALASSYEQYF. CDR3 DNA: TGTGCCAGCAGCCCGGCGCTAGCTAGCAGCTACGAGCAGTACTTC.

J is TRBJ2-3 and V is TRBV20-1; D possibly uses TRBD1 or TRBD2 (5 bases each). Trimming took 5 bases from V and 0 from J, leaving 15 bases between them. CDR3 length: 15 amino acids. The germline V gene has CDR1 DFQATT and CDR2 SNEGSKA (reference sequence). Here the CDR3 DNA reads TGCAGTGCTGGGTGGGACGGATCTAGCACAGATACGCAGTATTTT. Translating gives CSAGWDGSSTDTQYF.

In this sample, this clonotype turned up many times. This chain links TRBV6-5 with TRBJ2-5, with 8 bases matching TRBD1. The CDR3 is 13 residues long. Looked up from germline, CDR1 is MNHEY and CDR2 is SVGAGI. The trim removed 5 bases at V and 5 bases at J, leaving 4 bases unmatched. The CDR3: CASSGPGGETQYF. CDR3 DNA sequence: TGTGCCAGCAGTGGGCCAGGGGGCGAGACCCAGTACTTC.

This clonotype showed up many times. The chain uses TRBV20-1 and TRBJ2-1; maybe TRBD2 (7 bases). The V end was cut by 0 bases, the J end by 1 base, with 13 bases between. CDR3 length: 16 residues. Per the germline V gene, CDR1 is DFQATT and CDR2 is SNEGSKA (reference sequence). The CDR3 coding sequence is TGCAGTGCTAGAGATCGGGGGGCCAATTCCTACAATGAGCAGTTCTTC. Protein: CSARDRGANSYNEQFF.

The genes are TRBV10-3 and TRBJ1-2; D unclear. The CDR3 length is 13 residues. CDR1 and CDR2 from the germline V gene are ENHRY and SYGVKD. Trimming stripped 2 bases from V and 5 bases from J, with 9 bases between. The CDR3 reads CAISEVPSYGYTF. DNA of the CDR3: TGTGCCATCAGTGAGGTCCCGTCGTATGGCTACACCTTC.

A few counts support this clonotype. CDR3 nucleotides: TGTGCCAGCAGCGACGGGACTAGCGGGAGGCGACTCGACAATGAGCAGTTCTTC. This encodes CASSDGTSGRRLDNEQFF. The chain employs TRBV7-6 and TRBJ2-1; 15 bases agree with TRBD2. The CDR3 totals 18 residues. Germline V CDR1 and CDR2: SGHVS, FNYEAQ. Trimming at V came to 5 bases and at J to 5 bases, leaving 10 bases not matched to a gene. Variable domain in full (rest from reference TRBV7-6 and TRBJ2-1): GAGVSQSPRYKVTKRGQDVALRCDPISGHVSLYWYRQALGQGPEFLTYFNYEAQQDKSGLPNDRFSAERPEGSISTLTIQRTEQRDSAMYRCASSDGTSGRRLDNEQFFGPGTRLTVL.

J is TRBJ2-1 and V is TRBV5-1, with D tentatively TRBD1 or TRBD2 (5 bases each). V lost 3 bases and J 8 bases, leaving 6 bases between the germline ends. The CDR3 consists of 11 residues. Looked up from germline, CDR1 is SGHRS and CDR2 is YFSETQ. The CDR3 DNA reads as TGCGCCAGCAGCTGGGGGTATGAGCAGTTCTTC. As protein: CASSWGYEQFF.

This clonotype occurred a few times. The genes are TRBV5-1 and TRBJ2-3; TRBD1 is a possible D gene (6 bases). The V end was cut by 4 bases, the J end by 1 base, with 16 bases between. CDR1 is SGHRS and CDR2 is YFSETQ in the germline V gene. The CDR3 loop spans 16 amino acids. The CDR3 is CASSDPTGYGTDTQYF. CDR3 nucleotide sequence: TGCGCCAGCAGCGACCCGACAGGTTACGGCACAGATACGCAGTATTTT.

As to this clonotype: At one of its ends the junction is not consistent with the germline gene, which may arise from a read error. The rearrangement uses TRBV5-1 and TRBJ1-6; 9 bases agree with TRBD1. Germline CDR1 SGHRS, CDR2 YFSETQ. The CDR3 contains 15 residues. The CDR3 region has the DNA TGCGCCAGCAGCTTGAAGACAGGGGGAGATTCACCCCCCCACTTT. Its translation: CASSLKTGGDSPPHF. Looking up the rest from reference TRBV5-1 and TRBJ1-6 gives the full variable domain: KAGVTQTPRYLIKTRGQQVTLSCSPISGHRSVSWYQQTPGQGLQFLFEYFSETQRNKGNFPGRFSGRQFSNSRSEMNVSTLELGDSALYLCASSLKTGGDSPPHFGNGTRLTVT.

The V gene is TRBV6-4, the J gene TRBJ2-7; D might be TRBD1 (7 bases). The V and J ends lost 0 bases and 5 bases respectively, with 23 bases between them. Per germline, CDR1 MRHNA and CDR2 SNTAGT. CDR3 size: 18 residues. In nucleotides, the CDR3 is TGTGCCAGCAGTGACTCGAGGAGGGGGCAGGGAAAATGCCACGAGCAGTACTTC. Amino acid sequence: CASSDSRRGQGKCHEQYF.

The sample holds a few counts of this clonotype. This chain uses TRBV9 with TRBJ2-1; D remains unclear. Germline V lookup: CDR1 SGDLS, CDR2 YYNGEE. CDR3 length equals 15 residues. Trimming removed 0 bases from V and 7 bases from J, with 14 bases in between. The CDR3 spells CASSVEVSLGNEQFF. The CDR3 nucleotides read TGTGCCAGCAGCGTAGAAGTGTCCCTGGGAAATGAGCAGTTCTTC.

This clonotype occurred once. The chain carries TRBV5-1 and TRBJ2-6, with TRBD1 matching 12 bases. From germline, CDR1 is SGHRS and CDR2 YFSETQ. After removal of 3 bases from V and 0 bases from J, the junction contained 10 bases not matched to a gene. The CDR3 is made up of 20 amino acids. The CDR3 spells CASSSTGDRGRSSGANVLTF. The CDR3 nucleotides read TGCGCCAGCAGCTCTACAGGGGACAGGGGGCGGTCCTCTGGGGCCAACGTCCTGACTTTC. Full variable domain (rest looked up from reference TRBV5-1 and TRBJ2-6): KAGVTQTPRYLIKTRGQQVTLSCSPISGHRSVSWYQQTPGQGLQFLFEYFSETQRNKGNFPGRFSGRQFSNSRSEMNVSTLELGDSALYLCASSSTGDRGRSSGANVLTFGAGSRLTVL.

J is TRBJ2-1 and V is TRBV7-2; a weak D match, TRBD2 (6 bases). Trimming took off 4 bases at V and 9 bases at J, with 10 bases between the two ends. CDR1 SGHTA and CDR2 FQGNSA come from the germline V gene. The CDR3 length is 12 residues. CDR3 in amino acids: CASSWRGCEQFF. As DNA, the CDR3 is TGTGCCAGCAGCTGGAGGGGCTGTGAGCAGTTCTTC.

This clonotype has more than one count but fewer than ten. The J gene is TRBJ2-3, the V gene TRBV29-1; the D gene is possibly TRBD2 (5 bases). Germline CDR1 is SQVTM and CDR2 is ANQGSEA. V was pared by 7 bases and J by 3 bases, with 26 bases between. The CDR3 loop spans 17 amino acids. In DNA form, the CDR3 reads TGCAGCGCCGCCATGATGAGGGCACACTCCGGGACAGATACGCAGTATTTT. As protein: CSAAMMRAHSGTDTQYF.

This clonotype was counted a few times. This chain links TRBV20-1 with TRBJ2-2; TRBD2 matches at 9 bases. Germline values: CDR1 DFQATT, CDR2 SNEGSKA (reference sequence). V was pared by 4 bases and J by 9 bases, with 3 bases of the junction left unmatched. The CDR3 covers 12 residues. This CDR3 is CSANAGGRELFF. For the CDR3, the DNA is TGCAGTGCTAATGCGGGAGGGAGGGAGCTGTTTTTT.

CDR3 in DNA: TGTGCCAGCAGGGGCGGCGAGGAGCAGTTCTTC. This translates into CASRGGEEQFF. The V and J genes are TRBV28 and TRBJ2-1; D is unresolved. The germline V and J ends were trimmed by 6 bases and 10 bases, with 10 bases remaining between them. This CDR3 has 11 residues. Per germline, CDR1 MDHEN and CDR2 SYDVKM.